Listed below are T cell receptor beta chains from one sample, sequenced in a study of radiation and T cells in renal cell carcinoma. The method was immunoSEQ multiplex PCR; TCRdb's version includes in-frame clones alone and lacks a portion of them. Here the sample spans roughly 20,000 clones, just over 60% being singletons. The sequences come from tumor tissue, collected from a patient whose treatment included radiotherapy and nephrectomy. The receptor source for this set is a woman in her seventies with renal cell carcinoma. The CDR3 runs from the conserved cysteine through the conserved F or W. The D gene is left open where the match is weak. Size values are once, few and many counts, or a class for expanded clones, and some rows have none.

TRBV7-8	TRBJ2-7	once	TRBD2	CASSVPLAASYEQYF	TGTGCCAGCAGCGTTCCCCTAGCGGCCTCCTACGAGCAGTACTTC
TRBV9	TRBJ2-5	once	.	CASSARGDGLQETQYF	TGTGCCAGCAGCGCCAGGGGGGACGGTTTACAAGAGACCCAGTACTTC
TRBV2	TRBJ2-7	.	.	CASSPGSYEQYF	TGTGCCAGCAGCCCCGGATCCTACGAGCAGTACTTC
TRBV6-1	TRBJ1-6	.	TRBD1	CASRWDSNSPLHF	TGTGCCAGCAGATGGGACAGTAATTCACCCCTCCACTTT
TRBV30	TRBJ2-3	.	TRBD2	CAWRRASGKTDTQYF	TGTGCCTGGAGAAGGGCTAGCGGGAAGACAGATACGCAGTATTTT
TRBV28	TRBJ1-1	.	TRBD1	CASSPGQGTNEAFF	TGTGCCAGCAGTCCGGGACAGGGAACGAATGAAGCTTTCTTT
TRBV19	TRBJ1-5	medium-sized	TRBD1	CASRSDRGDQPQHF	TGTGCCAGTAGAAGCGACAGGGGCGATCAGCCCCAGCATTTT
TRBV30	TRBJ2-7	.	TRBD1	CAWSVRLGQGPPYEQYF	TGTGCCTGGAGTGTACGGCTGGGACAGGGGCCCCCCTACGAGCAGTACTTC
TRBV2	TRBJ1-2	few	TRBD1	CARGTGGSYGYTF	TGTGCCAGGGGGACAGGGGGTTCCTATGGCTACACCTTC
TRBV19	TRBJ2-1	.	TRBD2	CATARTSGGAGEQFF	TGTGCCACCGCGCGGACTAGCGGGGGGGCCGGTGAGCAGTTCTTC
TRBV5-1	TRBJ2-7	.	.	CASSLPGTYEQYF	TGCGCCAGCAGCTTGCCAGGGACGTACGAGCAGTACTTC
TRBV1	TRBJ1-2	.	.	CTSRSQGTKGYTF	TGCACCAGCAGGTCACAGGGGACTAAGGGCTACACCTTC
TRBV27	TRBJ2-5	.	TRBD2	CASSKGTSGGAETQYF	TGTGCCAGCAGTAAGGGGACTAGCGGGGGGGCGGAGACCCAGTACTTC
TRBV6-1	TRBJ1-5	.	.	CASSGWGQPQHF	TGTGCCAGCAGTGGGTGGGGTCAGCCCCAGCATTTT
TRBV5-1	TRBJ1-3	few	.	CASSLGQGSSGNTIYF	TGCGCCAGCAGCTTGGGGCAGGGAAGCTCTGGAAACACCATATATTTT
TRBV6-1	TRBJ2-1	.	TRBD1	CASSEVQGPYNEQFF	TGTGCCAGCAGTGAAGTACAGGGGCCCTACAATGAGCAGTTCTTC
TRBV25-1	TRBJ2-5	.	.	CASTLGGSQETQYF	TGTGCCAGCACCCTAGGTGGGTCCCAAGAGACCCAGTACTTC
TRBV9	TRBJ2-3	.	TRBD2	CASSAIAGDTDTQYF	TGTGCCAGCAGCGCCATAGCGGGGGACACAGATACGCAGTATTTT
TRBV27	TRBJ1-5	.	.	CASSDRAIGQPQHF	TGTGCCAGCAGTGATAGGGCGATTGGTCAGCCCCAGCATTTT
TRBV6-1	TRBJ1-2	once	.	CASSRDPDGYTF	TGTGCCAGCAGTCGGGACCCGGATGGCTACACCTTC
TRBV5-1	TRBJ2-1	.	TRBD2	CASSLGLAYYNEQFF	TGCGCCAGCAGCCTTGGACTAGCTTACTACAATGAGCAGTTCTTC
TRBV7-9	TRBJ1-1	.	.	CASTSPLGNTEAFF	TGTGCCAGCACCTCCCCCTTGGGGAACACTGAAGCTTTCTTT
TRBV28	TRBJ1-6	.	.	CASSLGNSPLHF	TGTGCCAGCAGTTTAGGGAATTCACCCCTCCACTTT
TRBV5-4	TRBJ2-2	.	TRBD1	CASGQENTGELFF	TGTGCCTCGGGACAGGAGAACACCGGGGAGCTGTTTTTT
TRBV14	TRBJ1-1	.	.	CASSQDATGRAEAFF	TGTGCCAGCAGCCAAGATGCGACAGGAAGGGCTGAAGCTTTCTTT
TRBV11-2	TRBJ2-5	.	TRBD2	CASSLLGTSRIETQYF	TGTGCCAGCAGCTTATTGGGGACTAGCAGAATTGAGACCCAGTACTTC
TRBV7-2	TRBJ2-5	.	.	CASSLAGGGQETQYF	TGTGCCAGCAGCTTAGCCGGAGGGGGGCAAGAGACCCAGTACTTC
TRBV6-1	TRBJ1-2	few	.	CASSARKEGGNYGYTF	TGTGCCAGCAGTGCCCGAAAGGAGGGGGGGAACTATGGCTACACCTTC
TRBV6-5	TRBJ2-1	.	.	CASKAGYLDEQFF	TGTGCCAGTAAAGCAGGGTATCTCGATGAGCAGTTCTTC
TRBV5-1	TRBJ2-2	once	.	CASSEGNTGELFF	TGCGCCAGCAGCGAGGGGAACACCGGGGAGCTGTTTTTT
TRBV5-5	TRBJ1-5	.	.	CASSPRAEYSNQPQHF	TGTGCCAGCAGCCCCCGGGCCGAGTATAGCAATCAGCCCCAGCATTTT
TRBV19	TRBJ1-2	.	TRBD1	CASSIPPTGGIGYTF	TGTGCCAGTAGTATCCCCCCGACAGGGGGCATTGGCTACACCTTC
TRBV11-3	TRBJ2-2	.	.	CASSGGTPRSGELFF	TGTGCCAGCAGCGGCGGGACACCCCGCAGCGGGGAGCTGTTTTTT
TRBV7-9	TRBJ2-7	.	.	CASSRGGPTYEQYF	TGTGCCAGCAGCCGCGGGGGCCCCACCTACGAGCAGTACTTC
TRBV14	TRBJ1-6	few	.	CASSRALNSPLHF	TGTGCCAGCAGCCGAGCATTGAATTCACCCCTCCACTTT
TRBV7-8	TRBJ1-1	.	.	CASSLEEGGYSTEAFF	TGTGCCAGCAGCTTAGAGGAAGGAGGGTATTCCACTGAAGCTTTCTTT
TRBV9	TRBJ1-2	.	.	CASSVGGAYGYTF	TGTGCCAGCAGCGTCGGTGGGGCCTATGGCTACACCTTC
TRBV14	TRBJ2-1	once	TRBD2	CASSWRGGYNEQFF	TGTGCCAGCAGCTGGCGGGGGGGATACAATGAGCAGTTCTTC
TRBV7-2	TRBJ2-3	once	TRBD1	CASSFQGAGTDTQYF	TGTGCCAGCAGCTTTCAGGGGGCAGGCACAGATACGCAGTATTTT